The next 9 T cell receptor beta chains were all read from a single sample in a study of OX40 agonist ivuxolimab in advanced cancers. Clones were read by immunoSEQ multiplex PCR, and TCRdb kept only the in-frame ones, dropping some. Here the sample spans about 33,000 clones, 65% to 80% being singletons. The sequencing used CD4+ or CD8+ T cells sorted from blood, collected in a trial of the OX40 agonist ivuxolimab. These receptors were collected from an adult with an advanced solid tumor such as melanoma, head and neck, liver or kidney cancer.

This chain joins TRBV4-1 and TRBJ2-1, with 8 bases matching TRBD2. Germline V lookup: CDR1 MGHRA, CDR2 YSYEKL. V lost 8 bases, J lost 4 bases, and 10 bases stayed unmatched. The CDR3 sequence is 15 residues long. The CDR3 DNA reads TGCGCCAGCGGACCCCCGGGACTAGAATACAATGAGCAGTTCTTC. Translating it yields CASGPPGLEYNEQFF.

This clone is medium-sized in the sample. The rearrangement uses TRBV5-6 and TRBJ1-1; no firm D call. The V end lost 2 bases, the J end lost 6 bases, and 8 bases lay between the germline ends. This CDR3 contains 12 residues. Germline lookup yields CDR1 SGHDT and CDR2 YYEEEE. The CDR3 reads CASSLGPSEAFF. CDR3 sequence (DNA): TGTGCCAGCAGCTTAGGTCCTTCTGAAGCTTTCTTT.

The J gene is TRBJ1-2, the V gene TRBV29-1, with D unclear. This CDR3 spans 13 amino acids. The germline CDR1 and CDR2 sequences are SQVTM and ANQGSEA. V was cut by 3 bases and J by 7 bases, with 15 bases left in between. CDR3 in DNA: TGCAGCGTTGATGTTGGGTCCGCTATTGGCTACACCTTC. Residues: CSVDVGSAIGYTF. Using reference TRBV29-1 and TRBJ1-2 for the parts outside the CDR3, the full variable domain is SAVISQKPSRDICQRGTSLTIQCQVDSQVTMMFWYRQQPGQSLTLIATANQGSEATYESGFVIDKFPISRPNLTFSTLTVSNMSPEDSSIYLCSVDVGSAIGYTFGSGTRLTVV.

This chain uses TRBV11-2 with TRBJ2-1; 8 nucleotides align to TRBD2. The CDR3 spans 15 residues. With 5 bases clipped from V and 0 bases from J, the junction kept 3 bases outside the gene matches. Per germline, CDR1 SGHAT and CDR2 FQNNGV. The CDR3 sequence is CASSRSGSSYNEQFF. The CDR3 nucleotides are TGTGCCAGCAGCCGGAGCGGGAGCTCCTACAATGAGCAGTTCTTC.

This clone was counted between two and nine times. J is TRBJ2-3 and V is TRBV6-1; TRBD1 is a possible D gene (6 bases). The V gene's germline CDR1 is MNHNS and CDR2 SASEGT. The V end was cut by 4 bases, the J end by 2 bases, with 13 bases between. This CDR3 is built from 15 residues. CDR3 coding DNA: TGTGCCAGCAGTGGGGACACGAGTTTCACAGATACGCAGTATTTT. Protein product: CASSGDTSFTDTQYF.

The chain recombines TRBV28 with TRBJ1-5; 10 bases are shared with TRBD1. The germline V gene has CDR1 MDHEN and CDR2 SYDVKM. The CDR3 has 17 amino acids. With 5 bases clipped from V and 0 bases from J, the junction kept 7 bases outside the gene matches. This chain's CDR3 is CASSGQGGTYSNQPQHF. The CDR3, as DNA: TGTGCCAGCAGTGGACAGGGGGGGACATATAGCAATCAGCCCCAGCATTTT.

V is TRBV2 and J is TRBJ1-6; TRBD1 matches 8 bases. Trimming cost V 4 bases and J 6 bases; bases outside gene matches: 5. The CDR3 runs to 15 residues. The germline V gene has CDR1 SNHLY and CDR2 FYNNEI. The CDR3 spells CASSGTGTGNSPLHF. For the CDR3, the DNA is TGTGCCAGCAGTGGGACAGGGACGGGTAATTCACCCCTCCACTTT.

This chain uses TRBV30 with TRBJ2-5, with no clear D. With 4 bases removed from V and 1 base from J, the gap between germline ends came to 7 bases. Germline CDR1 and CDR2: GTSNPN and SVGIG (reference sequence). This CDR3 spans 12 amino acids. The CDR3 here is CAWKGSQETQYF. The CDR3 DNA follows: TGTGCCTGGAAGGGCTCCCAAGAGACCCAGTACTTC. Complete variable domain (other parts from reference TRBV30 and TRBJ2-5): SQTIHQWPATLVQPVGSPLSLECTVEGTSNPNLYWYRQAAGRGLQLLFYSVGIGQISSEVPQNLSASRPQDRQFILSSKKLLLSDSGFYLCAWKGSQETQYFGPGTRLLVL.

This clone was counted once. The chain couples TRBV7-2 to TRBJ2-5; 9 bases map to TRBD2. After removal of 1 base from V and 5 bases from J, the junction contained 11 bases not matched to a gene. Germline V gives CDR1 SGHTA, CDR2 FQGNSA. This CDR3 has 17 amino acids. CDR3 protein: CASSLVVLAGPSETQYF. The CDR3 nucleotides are TGTGCCAGCAGCTTAGTGGTTCTAGCGGGGCCATCGGAGACCCAGTACTTC.